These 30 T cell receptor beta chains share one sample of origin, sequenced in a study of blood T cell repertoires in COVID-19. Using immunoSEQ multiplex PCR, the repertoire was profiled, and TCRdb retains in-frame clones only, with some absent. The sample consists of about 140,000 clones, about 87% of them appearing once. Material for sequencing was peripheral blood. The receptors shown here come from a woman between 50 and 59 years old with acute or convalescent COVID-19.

CDR3 sequence (DNA): TGTGCCTGGAGTGTGCGTCAGGGAGGTTACAATGAGCAGTTCTTC. It encodes CAWSVRQGGYNEQFF. V and J are TRBV30 and TRBJ2-1, with D maybe TRBD2 (6 bases). The germline gives CDR1 GTSNPN, CDR2 SVGIG (reference sequence). The CDR3 sequence is 15 residues long. The V end lost 0 bases, the J end lost 4 bases, and 13 bases lay between the germline ends.

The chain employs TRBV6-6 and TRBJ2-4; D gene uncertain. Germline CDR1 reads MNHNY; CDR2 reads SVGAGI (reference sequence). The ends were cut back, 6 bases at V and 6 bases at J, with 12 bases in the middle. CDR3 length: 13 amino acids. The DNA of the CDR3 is TGTGCCAGCAGCCCTACCTACGGAAACATTCAGTACTTC. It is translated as CASSPTYGNIQYF.

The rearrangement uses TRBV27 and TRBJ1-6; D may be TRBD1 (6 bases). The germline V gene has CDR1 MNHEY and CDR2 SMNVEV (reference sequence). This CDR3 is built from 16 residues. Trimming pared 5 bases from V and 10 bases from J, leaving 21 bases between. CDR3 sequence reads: CASSNGGGVGWSPLHF. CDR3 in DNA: TGTGCCAGCAGTAACGGAGGGGGGGTAGGGTGGTCACCCCTCCACTTT.

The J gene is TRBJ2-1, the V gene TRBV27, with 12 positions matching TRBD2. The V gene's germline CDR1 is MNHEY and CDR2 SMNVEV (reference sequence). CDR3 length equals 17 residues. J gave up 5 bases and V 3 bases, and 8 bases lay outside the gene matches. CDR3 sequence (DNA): TGTGCCAGCAGTTTTGGGCTAGCGGGAGGGAGGAACAATGAGCAGTTCTTC. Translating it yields CASSFGLAGGRNNEQFF.

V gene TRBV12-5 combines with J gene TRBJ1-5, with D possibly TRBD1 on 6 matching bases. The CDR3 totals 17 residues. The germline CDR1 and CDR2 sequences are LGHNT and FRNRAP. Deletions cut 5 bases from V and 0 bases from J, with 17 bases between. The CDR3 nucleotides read TGTGCTAGTGGTAATTACCTCGGACAGAATAGCAATCAGCCCCAGCATTTT. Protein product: CASGNYLGQNSNQPQHF. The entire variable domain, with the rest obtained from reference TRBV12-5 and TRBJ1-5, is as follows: DARVTQTPRHKVTEMGQEVTMRCQPILGHNTVFWYRQTMMQGLELLAYFRNRAPLDDSGMPKDRFSAEMPDATLATLKIQPSEPRDSAVYFCASGNYLGQNSNQPQHFGDGTRLSIL.

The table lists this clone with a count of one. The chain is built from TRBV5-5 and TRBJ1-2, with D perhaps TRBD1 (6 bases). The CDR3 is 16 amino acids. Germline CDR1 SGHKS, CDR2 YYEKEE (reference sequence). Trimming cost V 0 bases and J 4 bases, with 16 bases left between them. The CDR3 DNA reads TGTGCCAGCAGCTTGGCCTTGGGGGGGCACGGCTATGGCTACACCTTC. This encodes CASSLALGGHGYGYTF.

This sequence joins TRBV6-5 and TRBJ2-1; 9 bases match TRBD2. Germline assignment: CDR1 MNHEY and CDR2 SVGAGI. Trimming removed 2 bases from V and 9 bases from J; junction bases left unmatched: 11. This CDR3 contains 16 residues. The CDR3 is CASSYARGGTGSEQFF. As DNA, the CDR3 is TGTGCCAGCAGTTACGCGCGGGGGGGCACGGGGAGTGAGCAGTTCTTC.

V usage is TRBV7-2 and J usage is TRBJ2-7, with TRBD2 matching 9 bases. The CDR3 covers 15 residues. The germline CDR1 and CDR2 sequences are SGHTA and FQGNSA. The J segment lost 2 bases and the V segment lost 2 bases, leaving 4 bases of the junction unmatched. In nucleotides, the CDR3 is TGTGCCAGCAGCTTATGGGCGGGAGGGCCCTACGAGCAGTACTTC. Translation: CASSLWAGGPYEQYF.

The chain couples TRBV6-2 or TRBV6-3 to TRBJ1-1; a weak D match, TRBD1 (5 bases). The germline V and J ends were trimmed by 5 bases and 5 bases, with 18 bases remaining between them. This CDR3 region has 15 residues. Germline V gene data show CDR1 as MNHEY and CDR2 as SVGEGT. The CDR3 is CASSPLRGKGTEAFF. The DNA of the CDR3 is TGTGCCAGCAGTCCCTTGCGGGGGAAGGGGACTGAAGCTTTCTTT.

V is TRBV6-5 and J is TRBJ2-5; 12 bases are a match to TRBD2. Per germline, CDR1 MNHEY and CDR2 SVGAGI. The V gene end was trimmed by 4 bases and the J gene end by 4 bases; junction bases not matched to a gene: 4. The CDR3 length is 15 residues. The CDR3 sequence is CASSSLAGGRETQYF. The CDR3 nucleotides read TGTGCCAGCAGTTCCCTAGCGGGAGGGCGAGAGACCCAGTACTTC.

CDR3 DNA: TGCGCCAGCAGCGGGACCTTTCTAGCGGGCGCTTACGAGCAGTACTTC. The encoded protein is CASSGTFLAGAYEQYF. V is TRBV5-1 and J is TRBJ2-7; 8 positions agree with TRBD2. The CDR3 loop spans 16 amino acids. Germline loops: CDR1 SGHRS, CDR2 YFSETQ. J lost 4 bases, V lost 4 bases, and 13 bases had no gene match.

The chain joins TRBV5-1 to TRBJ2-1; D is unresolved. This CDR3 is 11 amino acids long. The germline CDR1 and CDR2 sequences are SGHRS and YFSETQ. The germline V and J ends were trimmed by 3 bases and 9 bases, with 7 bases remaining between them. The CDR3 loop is CASSYRGEQFF. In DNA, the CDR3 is TGCGCCAGCAGCTATCGCGGTGAGCAGTTCTTC.

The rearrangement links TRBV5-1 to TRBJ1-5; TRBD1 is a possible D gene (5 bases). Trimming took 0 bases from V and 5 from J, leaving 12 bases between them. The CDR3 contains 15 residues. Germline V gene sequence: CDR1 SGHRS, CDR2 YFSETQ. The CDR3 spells CASSLGGGGDQPQHF. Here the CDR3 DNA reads TGCGCCAGCAGCTTGGGAGGTGGGGGGGATCAGCCCCAGCATTTT.

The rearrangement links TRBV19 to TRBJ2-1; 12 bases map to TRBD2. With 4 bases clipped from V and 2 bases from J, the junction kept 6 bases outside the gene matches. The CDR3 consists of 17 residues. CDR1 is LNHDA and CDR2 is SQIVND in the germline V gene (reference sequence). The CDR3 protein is CASSNNLAGGPYNEQFF. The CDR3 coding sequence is TGTGCCAGTAGTAATAACCTAGCGGGGGGGCCCTACAATGAGCAGTTCTTC. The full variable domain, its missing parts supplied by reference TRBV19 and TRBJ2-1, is DGGITQSPKYLFRKEGQNVTLSCEQNLNHDAMYWYRQDPGQGLRLIYYSQIVNDFQKGDIAEGYSVSREKKESFPLTVTSAQKNPTAFYLCASSNNLAGGPYNEQFFGPGTRLTVL.

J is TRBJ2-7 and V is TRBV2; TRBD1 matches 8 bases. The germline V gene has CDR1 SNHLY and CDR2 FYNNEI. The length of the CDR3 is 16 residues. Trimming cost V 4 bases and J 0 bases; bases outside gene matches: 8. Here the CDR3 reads CASSGGQAPYSYEQYF. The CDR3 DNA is TGTGCCAGCAGTGGGGGACAGGCGCCTTACTCCTACGAGCAGTACTTC.

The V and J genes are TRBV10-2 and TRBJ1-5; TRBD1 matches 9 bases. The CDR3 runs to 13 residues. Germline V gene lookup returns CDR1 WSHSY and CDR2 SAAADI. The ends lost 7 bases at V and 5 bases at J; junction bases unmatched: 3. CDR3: CASKGQGDQPQHF. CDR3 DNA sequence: TGCGCCAGCAAGGGACAGGGAGATCAGCCCCAGCATTTT.

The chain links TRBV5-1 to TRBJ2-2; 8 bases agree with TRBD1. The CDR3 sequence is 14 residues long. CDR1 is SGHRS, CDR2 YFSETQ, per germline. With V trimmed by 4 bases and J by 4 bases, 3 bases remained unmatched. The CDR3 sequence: CASSLTGGTGELFF. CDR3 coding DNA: TGCGCCAGCAGCCTTACAGGGGGCACCGGGGAGCTGTTTTTT.

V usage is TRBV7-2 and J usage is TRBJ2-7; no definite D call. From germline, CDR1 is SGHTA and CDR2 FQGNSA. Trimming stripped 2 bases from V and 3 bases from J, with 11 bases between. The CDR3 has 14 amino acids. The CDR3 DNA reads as TGTGCCAGCAGCTTAAGCCAGGCTGGCTACGAGCAGTACTTC. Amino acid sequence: CASSLSQAGYEQYF.

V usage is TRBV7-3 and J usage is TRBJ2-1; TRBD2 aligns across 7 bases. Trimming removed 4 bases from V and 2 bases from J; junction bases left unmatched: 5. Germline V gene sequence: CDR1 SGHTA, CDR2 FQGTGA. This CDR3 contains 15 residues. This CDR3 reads CASSSILAAYNEQFF. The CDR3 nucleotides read TGTGCCAGCAGCTCCATCCTAGCGGCCTACAATGAGCAGTTCTTC.

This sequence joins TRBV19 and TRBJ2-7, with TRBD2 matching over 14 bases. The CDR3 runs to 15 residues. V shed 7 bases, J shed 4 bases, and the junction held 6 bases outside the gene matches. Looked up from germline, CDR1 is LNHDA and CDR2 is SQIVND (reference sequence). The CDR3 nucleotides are TGTGCCAGTAACACCGGGACTAGCGGGGGTTACGAGCAGTACTTC. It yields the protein CASNTGTSGGYEQYF.

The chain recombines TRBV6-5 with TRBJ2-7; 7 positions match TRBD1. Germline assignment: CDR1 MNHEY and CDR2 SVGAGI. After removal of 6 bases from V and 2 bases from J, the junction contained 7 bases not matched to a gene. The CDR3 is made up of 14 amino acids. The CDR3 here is CASSTGDSTYEQYF. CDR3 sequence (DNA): TGTGCCAGCAGCACCGGGGACAGCACCTACGAGCAGTACTTC.

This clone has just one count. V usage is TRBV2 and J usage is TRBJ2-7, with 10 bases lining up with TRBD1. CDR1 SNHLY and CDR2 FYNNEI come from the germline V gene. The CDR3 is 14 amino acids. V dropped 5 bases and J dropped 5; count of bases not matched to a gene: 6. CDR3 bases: TGTGCCAGCAGTACCGGGACAGGGGCTAACGAGCAGTACTTC. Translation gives CASSTGTGANEQYF.

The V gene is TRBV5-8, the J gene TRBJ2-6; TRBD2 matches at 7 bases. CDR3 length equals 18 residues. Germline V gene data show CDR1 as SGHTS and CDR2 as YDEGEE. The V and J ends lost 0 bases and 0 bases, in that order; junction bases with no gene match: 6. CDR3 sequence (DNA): TGTGCCAGCAGCTTGGCTAGCGGTTACTCCTCTGGGGCCAACGTCCTGACTTTC. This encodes CASSLASGYSSGANVLTF.

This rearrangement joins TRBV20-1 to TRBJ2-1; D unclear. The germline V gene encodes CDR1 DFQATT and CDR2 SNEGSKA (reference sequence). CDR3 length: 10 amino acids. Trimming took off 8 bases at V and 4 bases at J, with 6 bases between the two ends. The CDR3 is CSTWYNEQFF. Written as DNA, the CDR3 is TGCAGTACATGGTACAATGAGCAGTTCTTC.

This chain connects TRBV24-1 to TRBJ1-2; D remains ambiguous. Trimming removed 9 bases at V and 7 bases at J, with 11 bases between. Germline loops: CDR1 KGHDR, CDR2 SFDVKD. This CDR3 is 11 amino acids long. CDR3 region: CATAGVSGYTF. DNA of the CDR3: TGTGCCACCGCCGGGGTTTCTGGCTACACCTTC.

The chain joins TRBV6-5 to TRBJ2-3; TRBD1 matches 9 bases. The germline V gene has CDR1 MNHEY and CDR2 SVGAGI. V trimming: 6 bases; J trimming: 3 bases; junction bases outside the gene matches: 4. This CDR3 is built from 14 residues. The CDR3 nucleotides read TGTGCCAGCAGGGTGGACAGGGGAACAGATACGCAGTATTTT. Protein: CASRVDRGTDTQYF.

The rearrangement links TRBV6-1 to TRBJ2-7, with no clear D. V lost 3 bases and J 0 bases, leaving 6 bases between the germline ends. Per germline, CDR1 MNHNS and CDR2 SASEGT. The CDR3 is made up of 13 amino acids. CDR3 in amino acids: CASSDVLSYEQYF. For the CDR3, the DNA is TGTGCCAGCAGTGACGTCCTCTCCTACGAGCAGTACTTC.

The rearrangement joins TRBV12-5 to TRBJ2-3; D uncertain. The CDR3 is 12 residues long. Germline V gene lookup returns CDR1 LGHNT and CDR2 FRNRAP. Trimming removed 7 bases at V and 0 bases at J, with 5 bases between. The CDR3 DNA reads TGTGCTAGTGCCTATAGCACAGATACGCAGTATTTT. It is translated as CASAYSTDTQYF. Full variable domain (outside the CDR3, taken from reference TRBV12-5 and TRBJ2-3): DARVTQTPRHKVTEMGQEVTMRCQPILGHNTVFWYRQTMMQGLELLAYFRNRAPLDDSGMPKDRFSAEMPDATLATLKIQPSEPRDSAVYFCASAYSTDTQYFGPGTRLTVL.

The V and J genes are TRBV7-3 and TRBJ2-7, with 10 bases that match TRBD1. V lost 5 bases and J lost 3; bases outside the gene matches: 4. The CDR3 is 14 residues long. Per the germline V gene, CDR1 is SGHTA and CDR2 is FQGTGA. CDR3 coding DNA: TGTGCCAGCAGCCCCGGGGACAGGGGCTACGAGCAGTACTTC. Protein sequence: CASSPGDRGYEQYF. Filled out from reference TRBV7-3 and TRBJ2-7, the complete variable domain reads GAGVSQTPSNKVTEKGKYVELRCDPISGHTALYWYRQSLGQGPEFLIYFQGTGAADDSGLPNDRFFAVRPEGSVSTLKIQRTERGDSAVYLCASSPGDRGYEQYFGPGTRLTVT.

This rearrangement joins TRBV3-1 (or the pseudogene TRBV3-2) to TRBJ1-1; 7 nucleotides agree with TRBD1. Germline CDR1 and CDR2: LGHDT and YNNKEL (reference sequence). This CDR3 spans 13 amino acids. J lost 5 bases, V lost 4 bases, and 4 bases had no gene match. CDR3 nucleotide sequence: TGTGCCAGCAGCCGACAACAGGGGACTGAAGCTTTCTTT. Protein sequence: CASSRQQGTEAFF.